This TCR beta chain is from a study of post-analysis software for immune sequencing data. Study background: Recorded subtypes: relapsing-remitting, secondary progressive, progressive-relapsing; some patients unannotated.

About this clonotype itself: The target antigen is unknown.

Study outcomes and limitations: Patients used roughly five TRBV segments, including TRBV5-6, TRBV5-1 and TRBV20-1, more often than controls. Normalized Chao1 diversity in multiple sclerosis patients fell significantly below that of controls. Co-batched samples clustered tightly together by F measure.

The V and J ends lost 4 bases and 5 bases respectively, with 10 bases between them. The CDR3 extends over 13 amino acids. Germline lookup yields CDR1 SGHRS and CDR2 YFSETQ. Unique molecular identifiers featured in each of the TCR beta cDNA libraries. TCRdb re-analysed the PCR reads in MiXCR, keeping a single row per CDR3 protein. The sample lists over 250,000 distinct CDR3 sequences; less than 40% were seen once. The sample taken for sequencing was blood. The chain employs TRBV5-1 and TRBJ2-1; D not resolved. The clonotype comes from a girl between 5 and 17 years old with multiple sclerosis. CDR3 DNA: TGCGCCAGCAGCCCCCCCAATGACAATGAGCAGTTCTTC. The encoded protein is CASSPPNDNEQFF.